The entry that follows covers one T cell receptor beta chain sequence. The data were produced by immunoSEQ multiplex PCR, yet TCRdb's version contains in-frame clones alone and is incomplete. Among about 150,000 clones, around 83% were seen once, and the ten largest hold almost 9%. Seattle patient enrollment occurred during active infection, with longitudinal follow-up thereafter. This CDR3 has 14 residues. V was clipped by 3 bases and J by 11 bases, with 17 bases between them. Germline V gene sequence: CDR1 LNHDA, CDR2 SQIVND (reference sequence). These data belong to a study of blood T cell repertoires in COVID-19. Overall study context: PBMCs, B-cell-depleted T cells, or T cells were the source of the cDNA or gDNA that made up the material.

The sample taken for sequencing was peripheral blood. This receptor was identified in a man aged 25-45 years with COVID-19, enrolled during active disease. The rearrangement joins TRBV19 to TRBJ1-5; D is unresolved. CDR3 in DNA: TGTGCCAGTAGTATCCCAGGTTCGGAATGGTCCCAGCATTTT. Its protein product is CASSIPGSEWSQHF.